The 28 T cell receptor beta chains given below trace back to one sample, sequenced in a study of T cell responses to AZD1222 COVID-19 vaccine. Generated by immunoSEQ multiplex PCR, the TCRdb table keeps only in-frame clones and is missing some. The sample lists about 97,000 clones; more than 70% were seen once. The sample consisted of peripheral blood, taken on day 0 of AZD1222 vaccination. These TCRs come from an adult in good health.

The chain's CDR3 is CSSRQDNTNYGYTF. The CDR3 DNA is TGCAGCTCCCGACAGGATAATACCAACTATGGCTACACCTTC. The chain recombines TRBV29-1 with TRBJ1-2; possible D gene TRBD1, 6 bases. Trimming left V 8 bases short and J 2 bases short, with 18 bases between. Germline-derived CDR1 and CDR2 are SQVTM and ANQGSEA. The CDR3 has 14 amino acids.

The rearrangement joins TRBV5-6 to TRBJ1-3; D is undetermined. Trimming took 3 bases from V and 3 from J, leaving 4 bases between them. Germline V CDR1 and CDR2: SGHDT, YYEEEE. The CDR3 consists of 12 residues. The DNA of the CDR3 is TGTGCCAGCAGCTCGCTTGGAAACACCATATATTTT. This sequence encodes CASSSLGNTIYF.

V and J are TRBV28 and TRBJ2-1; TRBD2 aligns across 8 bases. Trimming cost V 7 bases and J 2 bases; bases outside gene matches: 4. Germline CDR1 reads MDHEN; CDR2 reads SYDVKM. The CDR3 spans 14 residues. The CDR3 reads CASTPTSAYNEQFF. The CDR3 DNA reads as TGTGCCAGCACCCCGACTAGCGCCTACAATGAGCAGTTCTTC. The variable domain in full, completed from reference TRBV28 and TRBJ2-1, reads DVKVTQSSRYLVKRTGEKVFLECVQDMDHENMFWYRQDPGLGLRLIYFSYDVKMKEKGDIPEGYSVSREKKERFSLILESASTNQTSMYLCASTPTSAYNEQFFGPGTRLTVL.

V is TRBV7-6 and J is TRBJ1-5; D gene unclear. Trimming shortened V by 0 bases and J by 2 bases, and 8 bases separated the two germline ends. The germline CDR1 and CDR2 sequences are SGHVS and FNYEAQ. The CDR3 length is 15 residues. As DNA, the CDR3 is TGTGCCAGCAGCTTAGCGGCGAGTGGCAATCAGCCCCAGCATTTT. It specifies CASSLAASGNQPQHF.

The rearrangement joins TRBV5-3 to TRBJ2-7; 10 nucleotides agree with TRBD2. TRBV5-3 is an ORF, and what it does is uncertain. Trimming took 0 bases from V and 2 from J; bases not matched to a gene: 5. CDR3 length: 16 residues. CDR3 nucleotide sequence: TGTGCCAGAAGCTTGGTTTTACTAGCGGGGACCTACGAGCAGTACGTC. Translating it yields CARSLVLLAGTYEQYV.

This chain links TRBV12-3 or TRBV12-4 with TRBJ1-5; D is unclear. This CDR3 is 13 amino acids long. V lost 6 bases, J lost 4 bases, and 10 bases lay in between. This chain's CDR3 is CASSLVWNQPQHF. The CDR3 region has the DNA TGTGCCAGCAGCCTAGTTTGGAATCAGCCCCAGCATTTT.

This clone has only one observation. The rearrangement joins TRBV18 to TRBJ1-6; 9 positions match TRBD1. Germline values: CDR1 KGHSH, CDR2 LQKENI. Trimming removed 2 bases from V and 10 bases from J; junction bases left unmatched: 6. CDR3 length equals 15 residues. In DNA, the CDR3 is TGTGCCAGCTCACCATACGGACAGGGGAACTCACCCCTCCACTTT. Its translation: CASSPYGQGNSPLHF.

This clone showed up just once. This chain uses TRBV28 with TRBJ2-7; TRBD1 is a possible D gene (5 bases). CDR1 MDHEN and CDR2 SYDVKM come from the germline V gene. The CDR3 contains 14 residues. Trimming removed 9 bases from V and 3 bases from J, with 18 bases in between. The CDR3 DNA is TGTGCCAGAATCCAAAGGGCAGGGCTCTACGAGCAGTACTTC. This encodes CARIQRAGLYEQYF.

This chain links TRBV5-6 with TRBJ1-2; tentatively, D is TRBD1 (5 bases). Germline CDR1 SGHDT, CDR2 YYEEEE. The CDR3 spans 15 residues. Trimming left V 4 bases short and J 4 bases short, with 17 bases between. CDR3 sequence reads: CASSPVGQGTYGYTF. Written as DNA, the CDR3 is TGTGCCAGCAGCCCCGTGGGGCAGGGAACCTATGGCTACACCTTC.

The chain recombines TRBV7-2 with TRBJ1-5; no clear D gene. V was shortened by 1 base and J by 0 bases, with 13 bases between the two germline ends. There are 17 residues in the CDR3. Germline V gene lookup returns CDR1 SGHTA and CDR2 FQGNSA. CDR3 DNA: TGTGCCAGCAGCTTAGTCTCGTTCGGACTTAGCAATCAGCCCCAGCATTTT. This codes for CASSLVSFGLSNQPQHF.

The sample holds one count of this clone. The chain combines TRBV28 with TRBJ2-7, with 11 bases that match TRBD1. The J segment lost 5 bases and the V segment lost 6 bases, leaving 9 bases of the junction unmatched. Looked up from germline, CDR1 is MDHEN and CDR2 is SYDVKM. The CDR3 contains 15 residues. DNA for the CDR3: TGTGCCAGCAGCCATAGTGTGGGACAGGGGGACGAGCAGTACTTC. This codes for CASSHSVGQGDEQYF.

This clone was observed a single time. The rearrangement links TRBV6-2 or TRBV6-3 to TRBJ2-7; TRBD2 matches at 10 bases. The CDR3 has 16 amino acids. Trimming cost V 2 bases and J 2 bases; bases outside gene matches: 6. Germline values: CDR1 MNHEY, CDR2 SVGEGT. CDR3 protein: CASSYGLAGEAYEQYF. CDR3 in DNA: TGTGCCAGCAGTTACGGTCTAGCGGGAGAGGCCTACGAGCAGTACTTC.

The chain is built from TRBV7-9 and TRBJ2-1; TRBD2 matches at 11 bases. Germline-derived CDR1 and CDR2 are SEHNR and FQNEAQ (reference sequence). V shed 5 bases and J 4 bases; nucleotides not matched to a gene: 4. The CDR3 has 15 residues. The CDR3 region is CASSPRLAGYNEQFF. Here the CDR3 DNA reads TGTGCCAGCAGCCCCCGACTAGCGGGGTACAATGAGCAGTTCTTC.

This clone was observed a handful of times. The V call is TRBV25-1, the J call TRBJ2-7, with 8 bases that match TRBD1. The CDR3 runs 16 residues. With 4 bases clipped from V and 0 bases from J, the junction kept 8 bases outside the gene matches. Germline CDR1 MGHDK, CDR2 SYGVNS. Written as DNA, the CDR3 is TGTGCCAGCAGTGGATCACAGGGACAGGCCTCCTACGAGCAGTACTTC. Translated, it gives CASSGSQGQASYEQYF.

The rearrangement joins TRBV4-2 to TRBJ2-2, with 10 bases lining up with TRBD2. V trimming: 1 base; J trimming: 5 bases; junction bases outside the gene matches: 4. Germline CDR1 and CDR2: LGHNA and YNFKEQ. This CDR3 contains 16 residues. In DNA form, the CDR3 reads TGTGCCAGCAGCCAAGGGGCTAGCGGGGGAACCGGGGAGCTGTTTTTT. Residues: CASSQGASGGTGELFF.

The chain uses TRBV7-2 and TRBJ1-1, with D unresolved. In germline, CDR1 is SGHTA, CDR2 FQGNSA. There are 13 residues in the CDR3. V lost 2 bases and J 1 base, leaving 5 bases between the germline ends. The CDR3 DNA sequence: TGTGCCAGCAGCTTAAGGCAGAACACTGAAGCTTTCTTT. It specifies CASSLRQNTEAFF.

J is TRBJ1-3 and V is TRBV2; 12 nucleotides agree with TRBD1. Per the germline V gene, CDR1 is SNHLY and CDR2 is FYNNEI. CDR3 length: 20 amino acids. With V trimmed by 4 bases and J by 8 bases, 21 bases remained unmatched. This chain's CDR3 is CASSAPTGTGGAYLRYTIYF. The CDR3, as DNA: TGTGCCAGCAGTGCGCCCACCGGGACAGGGGGCGCTTATCTCCGTTACACCATATATTTT.

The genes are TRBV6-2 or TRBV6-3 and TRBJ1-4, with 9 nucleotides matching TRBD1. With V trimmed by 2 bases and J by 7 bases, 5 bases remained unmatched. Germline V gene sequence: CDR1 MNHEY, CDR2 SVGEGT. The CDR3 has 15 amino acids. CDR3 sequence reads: CASSYEGQGSEKLFF. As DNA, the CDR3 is TGTGCCAGCAGTTACGAGGGACAGGGATCTGAAAAACTGTTTTTT.

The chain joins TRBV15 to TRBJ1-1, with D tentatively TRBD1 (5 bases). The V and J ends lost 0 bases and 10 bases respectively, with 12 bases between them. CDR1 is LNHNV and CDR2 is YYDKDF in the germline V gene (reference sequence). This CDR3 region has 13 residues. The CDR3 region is CATSRDLGTGAFF. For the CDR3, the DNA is TGTGCCACCAGCAGAGATCTTGGGACGGGAGCTTTCTTT.

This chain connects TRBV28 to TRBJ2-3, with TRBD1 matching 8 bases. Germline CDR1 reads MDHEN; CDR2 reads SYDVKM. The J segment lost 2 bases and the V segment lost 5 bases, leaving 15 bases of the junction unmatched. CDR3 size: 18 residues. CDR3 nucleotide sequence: TGTGCCAGCAGTCCCCGACAGGGGCTGGGGGAACACACAGATACGCAGTATTTT. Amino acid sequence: CASSPRQGLGEHTDTQYF.

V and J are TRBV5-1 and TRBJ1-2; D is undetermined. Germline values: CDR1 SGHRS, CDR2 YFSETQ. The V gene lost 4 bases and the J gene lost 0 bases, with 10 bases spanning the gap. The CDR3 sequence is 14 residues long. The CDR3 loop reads CASSREEANYGYTF. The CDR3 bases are TGCGCCAGCAGCCGGGAGGAAGCTAACTATGGCTACACCTTC.

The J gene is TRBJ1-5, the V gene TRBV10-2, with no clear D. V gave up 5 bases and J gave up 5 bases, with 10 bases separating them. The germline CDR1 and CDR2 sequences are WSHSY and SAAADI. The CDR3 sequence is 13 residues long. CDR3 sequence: CASSYGRDQPQHF. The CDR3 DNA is TGCGCCAGCAGTTATGGTAGGGATCAGCCCCAGCATTTT.

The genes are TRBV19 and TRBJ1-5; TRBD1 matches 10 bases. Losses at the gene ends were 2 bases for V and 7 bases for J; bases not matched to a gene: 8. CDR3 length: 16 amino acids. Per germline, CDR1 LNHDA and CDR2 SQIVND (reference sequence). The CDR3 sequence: CASSISRDRGRQPQHF. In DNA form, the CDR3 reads TGTGCCAGTAGTATAAGTAGGGACAGGGGTCGCCAGCCCCAGCATTTT.

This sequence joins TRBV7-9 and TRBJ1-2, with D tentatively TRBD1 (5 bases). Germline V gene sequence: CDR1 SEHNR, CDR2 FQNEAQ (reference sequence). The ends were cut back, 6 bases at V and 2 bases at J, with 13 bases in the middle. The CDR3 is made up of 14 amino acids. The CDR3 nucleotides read TGTGCCAGCAGAGAAGGGACTTCCAACTATGGCTACACCTTC. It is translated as CASREGTSNYGYTF.

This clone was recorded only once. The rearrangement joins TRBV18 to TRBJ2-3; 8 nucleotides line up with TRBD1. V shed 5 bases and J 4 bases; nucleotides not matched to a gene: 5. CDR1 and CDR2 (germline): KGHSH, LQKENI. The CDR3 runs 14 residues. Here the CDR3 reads CASSSTGVSDTQYF. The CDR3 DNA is TGTGCCAGCTCATCGACAGGGGTTTCAGATACGCAGTATTTT.

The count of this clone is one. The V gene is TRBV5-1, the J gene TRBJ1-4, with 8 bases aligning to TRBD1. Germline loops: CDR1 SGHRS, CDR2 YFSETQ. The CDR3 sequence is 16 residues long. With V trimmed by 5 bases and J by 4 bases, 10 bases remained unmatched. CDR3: CASSYSGGEFNEKLFF. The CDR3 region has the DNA TGCGCCAGCAGTTATTCAGGGGGCGAGTTTAATGAAAAACTGTTTTTT.

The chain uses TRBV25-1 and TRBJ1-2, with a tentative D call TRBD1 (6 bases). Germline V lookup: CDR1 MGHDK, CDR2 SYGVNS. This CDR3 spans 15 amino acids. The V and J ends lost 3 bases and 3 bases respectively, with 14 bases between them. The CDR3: CASSDGQFRDYGYTF. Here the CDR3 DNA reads TGTGCCAGCAGTGACGGACAGTTTCGAGACTATGGCTACACCTTC.

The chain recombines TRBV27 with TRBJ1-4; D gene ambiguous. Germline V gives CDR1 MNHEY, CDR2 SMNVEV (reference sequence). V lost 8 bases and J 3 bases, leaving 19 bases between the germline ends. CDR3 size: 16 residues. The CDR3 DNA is TGTGCCAGCCCCCGCCGACTTGGGGTCCCTAATGAAAAACTGTTTTTT. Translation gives CASPRRLGVPNEKLFF.